This T cell receptor beta chain emerged from a study of spatial heterogeneity in lung cancer. Study-level findings and limits: Expanded tumor TCRs that were ubiquitous appeared in blood more at resection than follow-up.

V was clipped by 0 bases and J by 6 bases; unmatched bases: 17. CDR1 and CDR2 from the germline V gene are SQVTM and ANQGSEA. This CDR3 is built from 19 residues. Via MiXCR, TCRdb re-called the 5' RACE reads, giving one row per CDR3 protein. The profile shows tens of thousands of distinct CDR3 sequences, around 8.4% of them singletons. Ten or more counts support this clonotype. Its antigen is not known. Time point here: sample taken at primary tumor resection. Tumor, nontumor lung or frozen PBMC supplied whole RNA that was sequenced unsorted. Untreated early-stage non-small cell lung cancer patients, roughly 75 in total, were the donors.

Source: PBMCs, taken at surgery. This TCR came from a female donor with early-stage non-small cell lung cancer. The rearrangement joins TRBV29-1 to TRBJ2-2, with TRBD2 matching 9 bases. CDR3: CSVEDYQQGIAGVAGELFF. CDR3 DNA sequence: TGCAGCGTTGAAGATTATCAGCAGGGGATAGCGGGAGTAGCCGGGGAGCTGTTTTTT.